This T cell receptor beta chain was documented in a study of cytomegalovirus exposure and HLA in healthy donors. Donors had nominal health at sampling but likely had unrecorded immune exposures. Primers for the PCR totalled 60 Vbeta and 13 Jbeta. TCRdb's table, derived via immunoSEQ multiplex PCR, lists solely in-frame clones and lacks some. The sample contains fewer than 250,000 clones, around 76% of which appear only once. Study results and limitations: When analyzed later, a missense DCLRE1C variant was found to be linked to TCR beta V- and J-gene trimming.

This clone has more than one count but fewer than ten. The antigen is not known. What was sequenced was PBMCs. This clonotype originated in a middle-aged man in good health and CMV-seropositive.

The CDR3 DNA reads as TGTGCCAGCAGTTGGCTGCCGAACACTGAAGCTTTCTTT. Residues: CASSWLPNTEAFF. V usage is TRBV6-5 and J usage is TRBJ1-1, with unresolved D. The ends were cut back, 4 bases at V and 1 base at J, with 7 bases in the middle. Germline loops: CDR1 MNHEY, CDR2 SVGAGI. The CDR3 has 13 amino acids.